This T cell receptor (beta chain) appears in the sequencing data of a study of T cell responses to AZD1222 COVID-19 vaccine. This table comes from immunoSEQ multiplex PCR, and its TCRdb copy is limited to in-frame clones, with some not included. The sample includes some 140,000 clones, about nine tenths seen only once; the top ten take 5.5%. V was clipped by 3 bases and J by 2 bases, with 6 bases between them. Germline assignment: CDR1 MNHEY and CDR2 SMNVEV (reference sequence). The CDR3 runs 13 residues. This TCR derives from an adult in good health. Sequencing was performed on peripheral blood, taken on day 0 of MenACWY control vaccination. This chain connects TRBV27 to TRBJ2-3; D not resolved. Here the CDR3 DNA reads TGTGCCAGCAGTTTCGGCAACACAGATACGCAGTATTTT. Translated: CASSFGNTDTQYF.